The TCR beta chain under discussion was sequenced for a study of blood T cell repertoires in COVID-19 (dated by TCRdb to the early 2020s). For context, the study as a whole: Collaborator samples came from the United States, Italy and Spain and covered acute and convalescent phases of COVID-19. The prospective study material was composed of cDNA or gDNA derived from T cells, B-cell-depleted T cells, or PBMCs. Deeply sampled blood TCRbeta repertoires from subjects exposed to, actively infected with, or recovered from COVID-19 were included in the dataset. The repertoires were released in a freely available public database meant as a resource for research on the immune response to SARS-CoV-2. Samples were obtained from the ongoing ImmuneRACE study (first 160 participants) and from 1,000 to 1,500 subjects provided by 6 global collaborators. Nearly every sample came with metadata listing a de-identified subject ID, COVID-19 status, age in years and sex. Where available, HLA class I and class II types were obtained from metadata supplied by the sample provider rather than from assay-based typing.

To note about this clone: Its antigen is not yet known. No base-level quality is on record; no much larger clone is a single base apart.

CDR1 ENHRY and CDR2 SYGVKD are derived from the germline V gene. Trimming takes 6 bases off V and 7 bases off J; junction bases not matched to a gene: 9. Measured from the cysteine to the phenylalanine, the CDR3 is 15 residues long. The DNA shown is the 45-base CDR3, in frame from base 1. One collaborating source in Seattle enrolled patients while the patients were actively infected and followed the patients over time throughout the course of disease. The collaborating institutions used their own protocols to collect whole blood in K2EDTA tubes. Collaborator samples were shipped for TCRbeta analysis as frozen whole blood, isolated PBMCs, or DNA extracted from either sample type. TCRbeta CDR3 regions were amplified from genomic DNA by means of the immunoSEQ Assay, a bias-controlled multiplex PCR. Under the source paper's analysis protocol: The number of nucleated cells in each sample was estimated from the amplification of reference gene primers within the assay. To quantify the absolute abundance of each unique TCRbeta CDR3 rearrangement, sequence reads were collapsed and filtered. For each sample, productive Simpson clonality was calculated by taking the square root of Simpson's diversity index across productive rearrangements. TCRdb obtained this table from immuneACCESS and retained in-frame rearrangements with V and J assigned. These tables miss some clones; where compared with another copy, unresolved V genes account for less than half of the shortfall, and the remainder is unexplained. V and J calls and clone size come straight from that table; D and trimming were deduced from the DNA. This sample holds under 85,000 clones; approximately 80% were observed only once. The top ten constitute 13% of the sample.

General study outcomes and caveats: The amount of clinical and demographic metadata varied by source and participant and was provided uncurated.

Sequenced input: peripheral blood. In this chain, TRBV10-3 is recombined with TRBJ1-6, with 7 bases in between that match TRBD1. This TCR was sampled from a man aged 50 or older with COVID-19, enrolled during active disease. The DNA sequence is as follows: TGTGCCATCAGGGAAAGTGACAGGGAGAATTCACCCCTCCACTTT. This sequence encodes CAIRESDRENSPLHF.